This TCR beta chain emerged from a study of OX40 agonist ivuxolimab in advanced cancers. General study results and limits: There were also nonresponders showing low normalized T-cell clonal expansion.

Comments on this clone: What it binds is not known.

Blood samples were obtained at baseline, cycle 4 day 1, and cycle 7 day 1. Some clones are missing from TCRdb's copy, which holds only in-frame ones; the method was immunoSEQ multiplex PCR. The profile shows roughly 60,000 clones, roughly 84% of them singletons. The CDR3 consists of 14 residues. Germline CDR1 LNHDA, CDR2 SQIVND (reference sequence). Trimming removed 6 bases from V and 3 bases from J, with 12 bases in between. The chain links TRBV19 to TRBJ1-5; a possible D gene is TRBD1 (6 bases). This TCR was recovered from an adult with an advanced solid tumor such as melanoma, head and neck, liver or kidney cancer. The sequencing used CD4+ or CD8+ T cells sorted from blood, collected in a trial of the OX40 agonist ivuxolimab. The CDR3 coding sequence is TGTGCCAGTAGGAGGGGGGACCCCAATCAGCCCCAGCATTTT. Encoded protein: CASRRGDPNQPQHF.